This T cell receptor beta chain was documented in a study of OX40 agonist ivuxolimab in advanced cancers. Using immunoSEQ multiplex PCR, the repertoire was profiled, and TCRdb retains in-frame clones only, with some absent. The table shows 50,000 to 75,000 clones, with around nine tenths occurring only once. With respect to this clone: The antigen remains undetermined. Different DNA sequences within this sample yield the same CDR3.

Baseline was the first blood sampling point, followed by cycle 4 day 1 and cycle 7 day 1. Whole-study findings and limits: The mean number of expanded clones was higher in CD8+ T cells than in CD4+. Not determined was the antigen specificity of the expanded peripheral T cells.

V was shortened by 5 bases and J by 3 bases, with 18 bases between the two germline ends. Germline CDR1 SGHTA, CDR2 FQGNSA. The CDR3 loop spans 16 amino acids. This rearrangement joins TRBV7-2 to TRBJ2-3, with unresolved D. The sequence derives from an adult with an advanced solid tumor such as melanoma, head and neck, liver or kidney cancer. The sequenced sample was CD4+ or CD8+ T cells sorted from blood, obtained in a trial of the OX40 agonist ivuxolimab. This chain's CDR3 is CASSLSPLLNTDTQYF. The CDR3 nucleotides are TGTGCCAGCAGCCTTTCGCCCCTTCTAAATACAGATACGCAGTATTTT.